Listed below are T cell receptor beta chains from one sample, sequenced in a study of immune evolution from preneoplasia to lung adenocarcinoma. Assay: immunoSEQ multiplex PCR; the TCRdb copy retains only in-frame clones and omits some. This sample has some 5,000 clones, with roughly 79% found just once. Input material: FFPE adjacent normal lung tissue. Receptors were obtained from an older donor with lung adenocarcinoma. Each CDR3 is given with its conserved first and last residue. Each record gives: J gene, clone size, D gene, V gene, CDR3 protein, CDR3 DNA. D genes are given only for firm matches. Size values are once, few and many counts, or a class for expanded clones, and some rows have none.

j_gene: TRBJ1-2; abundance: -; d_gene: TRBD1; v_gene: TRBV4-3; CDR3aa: CASSQDRTGRPNGYTF; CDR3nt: TGCGCCAGCAGCCAAGATCGGACAGGGCGTCCCAATGGCTACACCTTC
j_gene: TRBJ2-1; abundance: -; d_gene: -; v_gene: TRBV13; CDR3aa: CASSLRGGSNEQFF; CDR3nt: TGTGCCAGCAGCTTGAGAGGGGGGTCCAATGAGCAGTTCTTC
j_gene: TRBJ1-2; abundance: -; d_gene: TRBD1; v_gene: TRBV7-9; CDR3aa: CASSSDRGLYGYTF; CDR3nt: TGTGCCAGCAGCTCGGACAGGGGACTCTATGGCTACACCTTC
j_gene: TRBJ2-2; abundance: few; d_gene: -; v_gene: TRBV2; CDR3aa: CASSERADTGELFF; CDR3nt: TGTGCCAGCAGTGAACGCGCCGACACCGGGGAGCTGTTTTTT
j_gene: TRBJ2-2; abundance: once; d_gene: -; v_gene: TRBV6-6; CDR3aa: CASTYSDRNTGELFF; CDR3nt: TGTGCCAGCACCTACTCGGACAGGAACACCGGGGAGCTGTTTTTT
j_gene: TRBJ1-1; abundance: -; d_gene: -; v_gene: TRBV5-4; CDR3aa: CASSRQGWDTEAFF; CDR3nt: TGTGCCAGCAGCCGCCAGGGTTGGGACACTGAAGCTTTCTTT
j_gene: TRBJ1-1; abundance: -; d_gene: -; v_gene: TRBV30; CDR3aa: CAWFTETMNTEAFF; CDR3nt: TGTGCCTGGTTTACAGAAACTATGAACACTGAAGCTTTCTTT
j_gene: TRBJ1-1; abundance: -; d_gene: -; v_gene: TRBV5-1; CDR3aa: CASSFSVNTEAFF; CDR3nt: TGCGCCAGCAGCTTTTCTGTTAACACTGAAGCTTTCTTT
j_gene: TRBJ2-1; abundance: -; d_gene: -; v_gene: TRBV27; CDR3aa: CASSPSREGGLNEQFF; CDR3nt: TGTGCCAGCAGTCCCTCGAGAGAAGGAGGCCTCAATGAGCAGTTCTTC
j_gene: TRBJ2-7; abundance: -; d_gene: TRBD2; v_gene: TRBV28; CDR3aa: CASSFRLAGVSYEQYF; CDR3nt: TGTGCCAGCAGTTTTAGGCTAGCGGGGGTCTCCTACGAGCAGTACTTC
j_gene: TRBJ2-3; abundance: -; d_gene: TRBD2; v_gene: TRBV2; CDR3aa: CASSVVTSGIDTQYF; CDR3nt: TGTGCCAGCAGTGTAGTGACTAGCGGGATAGATACGCAGTATTTT
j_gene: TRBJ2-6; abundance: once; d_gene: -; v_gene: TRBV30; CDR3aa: CAWSPGVGANVLTF; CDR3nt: TGTGCCTGGAGCCCAGGGGTTGGGGCCAACGTCCTGACTTTC
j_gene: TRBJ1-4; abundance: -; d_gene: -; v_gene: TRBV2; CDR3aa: CASSGDTSTNEKLFF; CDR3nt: TGTGCCAGCAGTGGGGACACCTCAACTAATGAAAAACTGTTTTTT
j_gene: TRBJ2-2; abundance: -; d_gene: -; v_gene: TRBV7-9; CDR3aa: CASSLASTGELFF; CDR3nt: TGTGCCAGCAGCTTAGCGTCTACCGGGGAGCTGTTTTTT
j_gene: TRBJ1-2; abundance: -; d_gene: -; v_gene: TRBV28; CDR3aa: CASSLWPWGFLNYGYTF; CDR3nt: TGTGCCAGCAGTTTATGGCCCTGGGGGTTCCTTAACTATGGCTACACCTTC
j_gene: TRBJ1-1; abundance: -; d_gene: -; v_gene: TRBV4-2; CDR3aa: CASSGGAIQNAEAFF; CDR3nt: TGTGCCAGCAGCGGGGGGGCTATCCAGAACGCTGAAGCTTTCTTT
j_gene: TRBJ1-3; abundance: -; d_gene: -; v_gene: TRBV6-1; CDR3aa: CASSEVSVGTLSGNTIYF; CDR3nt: TGTGCCAGCAGTGAAGTGTCAGTGGGAACCCTCTCTGGAAACACCATATATTTT
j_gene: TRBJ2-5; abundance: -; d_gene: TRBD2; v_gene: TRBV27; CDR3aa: CASSLLAGGETQYF; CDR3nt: TGTGCCAGCAGTTTACTAGCGGGAGGGGAGACCCAGTACTTC
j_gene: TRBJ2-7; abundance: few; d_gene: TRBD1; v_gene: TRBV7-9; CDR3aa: CASSLGWDSSYEQYF; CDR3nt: TGTGCCAGCAGCCTGGGGTGGGACAGCAGCTACGAGCAGTACTTC
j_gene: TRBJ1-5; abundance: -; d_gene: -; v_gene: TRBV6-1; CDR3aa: CASRATGSNQPQHF; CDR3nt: TGTGCCAGCAGGGCGACAGGATCCAATCAGCCCCAGCATTTT
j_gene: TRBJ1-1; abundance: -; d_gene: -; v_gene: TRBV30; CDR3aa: CAWKWDTEAFF; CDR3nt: TGTGCCTGGAAGTGGGACACTGAAGCTTTCTTT
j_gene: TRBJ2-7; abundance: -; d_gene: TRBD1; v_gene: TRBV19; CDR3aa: CASSSPGQSHEQYF; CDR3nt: TGTGCCAGTAGCTCCCCGGGACAGAGTCACGAGCAGTACTTC